A selection of T cell receptor beta chains follows, all from one sample in a study of T cell repertoires in cytomegalovirus infection. No antigen has been identified for these receptors. MiXCR, applied by TCRdb to the reads, yields one record per CDR3 protein. The table includes under 50,000 distinct CDR3 sequences, around 20% detected once. Material: PBMCs, sequenced either directly or after in vitro stimulation (not recorded which). Source of these receptors: a human donor in good health (CMV status not recorded). Some clones in this sample may be carry-over from other donors' samples. Both conserved end residues are part of each CDR3. The order of the fields is V gene, D gene, CDR3 protein. A D gene is named only where the DNA matches it firmly.

v_gene: TRBV2; d_gene: NA; CDR3aa: CASSEAQGVVGNQPQHF
v_gene: TRBV6-6; d_gene: TRBD2; CDR3aa: CASRGLAGEADTQYF
v_gene: TRBV7-2; d_gene: NA; CDR3aa: CASSLVPGQGYEQYF
v_gene: TRBV20-1; d_gene: TRBD2; CDR3aa: CSARLAAVQFF
v_gene: TRBV7-8; d_gene: NA; CDR3aa: CASSLTRAYSPDTQYF
v_gene: TRBV20-1; d_gene: NA; CDR3aa: CSARDPRGQETQYF
v_gene: TRBV20-1; d_gene: NA; CDR3aa: CSASTPQRVDTQYF
v_gene: TRBV7-2; d_gene: NA; CDR3aa: CASSWRGQALGGYTF
v_gene: TRBV11-2; d_gene: NA; CDR3aa: CASSFGAGEETQYF
v_gene: TRBV6-5; d_gene: TRBD2; CDR3aa: CASSRTRGRAGANVLTF
v_gene: TRBV19; d_gene: TRBD1; CDR3aa: CASSTLQGAGEAFF
v_gene: TRBV7-8; d_gene: TRBD1; CDR3aa: CASSKTTGVDTQYF
v_gene: TRBV6-5; d_gene: NA; CDR3aa: CASRLGSNTEAFF
v_gene: TRBV6-1; d_gene: NA; CDR3aa: CASSPELRGQSSYNSPLHF
v_gene: TRBV24-1; d_gene: TRBD1; CDR3aa: CATSDGGQPGAQYF
v_gene: TRBV6-2/TRBV6-3; d_gene: NA; CDR3aa: CASSYSMGRDRYNEQFF
v_gene: TRBV15; d_gene: NA; CDR3aa: CATSSLWTPDSYEQYF
v_gene: TRBV19; d_gene: NA; CDR3aa: CASSILGVNQPQHF
v_gene: TRBV12-3/TRBV12-4; d_gene: NA; CDR3aa: CASSLAWRELFF
v_gene: TRBV19; d_gene: NA; CDR3aa: CASSPSGAGVNTEAFF
v_gene: TRBV7-9; d_gene: NA; CDR3aa: CASSLNFEETQYF
v_gene: TRBV27; d_gene: NA; CDR3aa: CASSFGPGSEKLFF
v_gene: TRBV15; d_gene: TRBD2; CDR3aa: CATRLAGGPGADTQYF
v_gene: TRBV7-8; d_gene: NA; CDR3aa: CASSYGTNEGEQYF
v_gene: TRBV27; d_gene: TRBD2; CDR3aa: CASSTGRLAGANEQFF
v_gene: TRBV19; d_gene: NA; CDR3aa: CASSIEATGYYGYTF
v_gene: TRBV4-3; d_gene: NA; CDR3aa: CASSQDRGGADYGYTF
v_gene: TRBV29-1; d_gene: TRBD2; CDR3aa: CSVELAGGRYF
v_gene: TRBV7-2; d_gene: NA; CDR3aa: CASSLRGGILGNTIYF
v_gene: TRBV5-1; d_gene: NA; CDR3aa: CASGLQGSWDTEAFF
v_gene: TRBV11-2; d_gene: NA; CDR3aa: CASSLVAYNEQFF
v_gene: TRBV7-6; d_gene: NA; CDR3aa: CASSLGGENTEAFF
v_gene: TRBV19; d_gene: TRBD2; CDR3aa: CASSILAGIPGEQYF
v_gene: TRBV20-1; d_gene: TRBD1; CDR3aa: CSAPGGRGDTQYF
v_gene: TRBV5-4; d_gene: TRBD1; CDR3aa: CASSLERTGGGYGYTF
v_gene: TRBV7-2; d_gene: NA; CDR3aa: CASSLESRPSGNTIYF
v_gene: TRBV20-1; d_gene: TRBD1; CDR3aa: CSATRTGAYEQYF
v_gene: TRBV28; d_gene: NA; CDR3aa: CASTPHMGRLYEQYF
v_gene: TRBV4-1; d_gene: TRBD1; CDR3aa: CASRGGQGGTGELFF
v_gene: TRBV7-8; d_gene: NA; CDR3aa: CASSTPVYEQYF
v_gene: TRBV7-2; d_gene: NA; CDR3aa: CASSLVVLDTDTQYF
v_gene: TRBV6-6; d_gene: NA; CDR3aa: CAAGQYLNTEAFF
v_gene: TRBV28; d_gene: NA; CDR3aa: CASSLTGGWDEQFF
v_gene: TRBV20-1; d_gene: NA; CDR3aa: CSARGIVQDYGYTF
v_gene: TRBV28; d_gene: NA; CDR3aa: CASSWDPSTDTQYF
v_gene: TRBV18; d_gene: NA; CDR3aa: CASSPRPQETQYF